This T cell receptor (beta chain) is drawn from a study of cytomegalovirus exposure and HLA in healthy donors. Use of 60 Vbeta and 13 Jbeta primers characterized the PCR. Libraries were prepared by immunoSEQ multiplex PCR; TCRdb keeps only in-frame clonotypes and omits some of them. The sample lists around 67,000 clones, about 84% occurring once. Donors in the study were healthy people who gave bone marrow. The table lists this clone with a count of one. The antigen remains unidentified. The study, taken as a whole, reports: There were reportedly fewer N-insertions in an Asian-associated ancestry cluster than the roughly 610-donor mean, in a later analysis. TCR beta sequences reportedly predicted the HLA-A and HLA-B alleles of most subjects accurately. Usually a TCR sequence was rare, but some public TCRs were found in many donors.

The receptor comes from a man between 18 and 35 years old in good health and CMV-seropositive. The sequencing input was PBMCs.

CDR3 sequence reads: CASSQGNDRGYEQYF. The CDR3 nucleotides are TGTGCCAGCAGCCAAGGAAATGACAGGGGCTACGAGCAGTACTTC. This sequence joins TRBV4-2 and TRBJ2-7; 8 bases match TRBD1. The trim removed 1 base at V and 3 bases at J, leaving 5 bases unmatched. The V gene's germline CDR1 is LGHNA and CDR2 YNFKEQ. The CDR3 extends over 15 amino acids.